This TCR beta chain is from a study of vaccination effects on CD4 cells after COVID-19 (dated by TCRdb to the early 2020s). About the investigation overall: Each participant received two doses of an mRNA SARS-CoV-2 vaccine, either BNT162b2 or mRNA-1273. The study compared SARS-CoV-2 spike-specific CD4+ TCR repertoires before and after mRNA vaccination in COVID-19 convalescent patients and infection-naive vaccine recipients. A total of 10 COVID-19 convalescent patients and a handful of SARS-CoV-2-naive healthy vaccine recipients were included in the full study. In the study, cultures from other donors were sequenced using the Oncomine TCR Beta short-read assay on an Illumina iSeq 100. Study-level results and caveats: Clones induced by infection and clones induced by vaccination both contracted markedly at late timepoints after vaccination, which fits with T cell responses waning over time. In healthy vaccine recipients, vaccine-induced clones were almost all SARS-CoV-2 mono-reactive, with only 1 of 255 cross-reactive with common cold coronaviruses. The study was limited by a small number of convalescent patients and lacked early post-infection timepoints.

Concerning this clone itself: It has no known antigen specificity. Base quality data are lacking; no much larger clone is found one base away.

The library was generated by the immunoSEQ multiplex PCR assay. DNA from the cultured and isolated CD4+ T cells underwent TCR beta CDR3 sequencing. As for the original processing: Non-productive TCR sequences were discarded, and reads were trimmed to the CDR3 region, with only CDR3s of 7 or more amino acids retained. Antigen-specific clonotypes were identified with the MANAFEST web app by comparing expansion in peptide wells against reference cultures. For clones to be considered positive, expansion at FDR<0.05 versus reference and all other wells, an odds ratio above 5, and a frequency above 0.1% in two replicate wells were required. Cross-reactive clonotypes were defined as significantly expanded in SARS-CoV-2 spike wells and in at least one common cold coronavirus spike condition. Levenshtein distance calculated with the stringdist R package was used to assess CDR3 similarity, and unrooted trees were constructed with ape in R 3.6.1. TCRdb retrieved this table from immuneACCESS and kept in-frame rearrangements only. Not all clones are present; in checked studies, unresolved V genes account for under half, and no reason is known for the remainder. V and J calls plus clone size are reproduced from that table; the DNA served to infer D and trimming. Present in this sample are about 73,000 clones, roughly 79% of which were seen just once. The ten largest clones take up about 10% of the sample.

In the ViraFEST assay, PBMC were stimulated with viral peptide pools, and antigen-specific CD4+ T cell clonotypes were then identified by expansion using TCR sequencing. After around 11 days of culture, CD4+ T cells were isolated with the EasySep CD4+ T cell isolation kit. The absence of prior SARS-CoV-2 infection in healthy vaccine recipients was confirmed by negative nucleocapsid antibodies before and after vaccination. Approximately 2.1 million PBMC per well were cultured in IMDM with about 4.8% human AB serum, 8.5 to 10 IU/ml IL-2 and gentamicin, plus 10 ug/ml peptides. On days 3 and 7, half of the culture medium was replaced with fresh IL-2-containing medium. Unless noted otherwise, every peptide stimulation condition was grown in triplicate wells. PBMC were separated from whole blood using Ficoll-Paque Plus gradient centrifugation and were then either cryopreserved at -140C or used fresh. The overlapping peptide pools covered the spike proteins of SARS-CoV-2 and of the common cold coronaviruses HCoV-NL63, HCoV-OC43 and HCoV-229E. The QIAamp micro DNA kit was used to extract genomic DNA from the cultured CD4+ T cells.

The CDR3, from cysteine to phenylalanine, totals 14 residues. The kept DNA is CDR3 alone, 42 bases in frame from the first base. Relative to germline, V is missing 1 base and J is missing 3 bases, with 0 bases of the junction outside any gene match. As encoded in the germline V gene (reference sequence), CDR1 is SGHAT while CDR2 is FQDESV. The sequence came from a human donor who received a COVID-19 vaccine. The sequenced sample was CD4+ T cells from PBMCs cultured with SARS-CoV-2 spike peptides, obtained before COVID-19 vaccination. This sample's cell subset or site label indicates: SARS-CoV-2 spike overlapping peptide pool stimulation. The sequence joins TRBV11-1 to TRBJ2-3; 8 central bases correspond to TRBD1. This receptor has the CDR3 CASSLGTGTDTQYF. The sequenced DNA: TGTGCCAGCAGCTTAGGGACAGGGACAGATACGCAGTATTTT.